The 5 T cell receptor beta chains below come from one sample, sequenced in a study of cytomegalovirus exposure and HLA in healthy donors. The PCR used 60 Vbeta and 13 Jbeta primers. TCRdb keeps only in-frame clones here, not all; method: immunoSEQ multiplex PCR. Counted here are more than 100,000 clones, approximately 60% occurring once; the ten biggest clones make up 2.4%. Sequenced: PBMCs. Receptors were obtained from a woman aged 40 to 55 in good health and CMV-seronegative.

V usage is TRBV5-3 and J usage is TRBJ2-7, with D possibly TRBD2 on 5 matching bases. TRBV5-3 is classed as an ORF, of uncertain function. Between the trimmed V and J ends, which lost 0 bases and 3 bases, there was a span of 13 bases. The CDR3 has 15 amino acids. As DNA, the CDR3 is TGTGCCAGAAGCTTGGACAGCGGCACGGTCTACGAGCAGTACTTC. It translates to CARSLDSGTVYEQYF.

This clone occurred a few times. The genes are TRBV7-2 and TRBJ1-1, with TRBD1 as a possible D gene (6 bases). The length of the CDR3 is 16 residues. V was cut by 2 bases and J by 8 bases, with 21 bases left in between. The V gene's germline CDR1 is SGHTA and CDR2 FQGNSA. Here the CDR3 DNA reads TGTGCCAGCAGCTTATTCGGGGGGCGCCTTATGGGAGAAGCTTTCTTT. Its protein product is CASSLFGGRLMGEAFF.

The chain uses TRBV30 and TRBJ1-3; 9 bases align to TRBD1. This CDR3 has 13 amino acids. J lost 8 bases, V lost 4 bases, and 6 bases had no gene match. Germline V gene data show CDR1 as GTSNPN and CDR2 as SVGIG (reference sequence). CDR3: CAWTRDRVDTIYF. As DNA, the CDR3 is TGTGCCTGGACAAGGGACAGGGTAGACACCATATATTTT.

The V gene is TRBV2, the J gene TRBJ1-2, with D maybe TRBD1 (6 bases). CDR3 length equals 14 residues. The V end was cut by 3 bases, the J end by 7 bases, with 15 bases between. CDR1 and CDR2 from the germline V gene are SNHLY and FYNNEI. The CDR3 bases are TGTGCCAGCAGTGAGGGCCGGGGGGCGCGTGGCTACACCTTC. As protein: CASSEGRGARGYTF.

The chain combines TRBV18 with TRBJ2-1; TRBD2 agrees at 15 bases. The CDR3 has 17 amino acids. Trimming took 6 bases from V and 1 from J; bases not matched to a gene: 4. CDR1 KGHSH and CDR2 LQKENI come from the germline V gene. CDR3 in amino acids: CASSRGTSGGSYNEQFF. CDR3 bases: TGTGCCAGCTCCCGCGGGACTAGCGGGGGGTCCTACAATGAGCAGTTCTTC.